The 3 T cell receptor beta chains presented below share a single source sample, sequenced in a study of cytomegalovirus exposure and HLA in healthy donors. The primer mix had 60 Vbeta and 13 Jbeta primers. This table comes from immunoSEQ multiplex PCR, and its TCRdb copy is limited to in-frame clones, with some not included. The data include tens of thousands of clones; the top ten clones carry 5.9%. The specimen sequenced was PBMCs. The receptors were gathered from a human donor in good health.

This CDR3 reads CSASGGNEQFF. CDR3 in DNA: TGCAGTGCTTCGGGTGGGAATGAGCAGTTCTTC. The V call is TRBV20-1, the J call TRBJ2-1; unclear D gene. This CDR3 contains 11 residues. Germline lookup yields CDR1 DFQATT and CDR2 SNEGSKA (reference sequence). V was trimmed by 5 bases and J by 7 bases, leaving 9 bases between them.

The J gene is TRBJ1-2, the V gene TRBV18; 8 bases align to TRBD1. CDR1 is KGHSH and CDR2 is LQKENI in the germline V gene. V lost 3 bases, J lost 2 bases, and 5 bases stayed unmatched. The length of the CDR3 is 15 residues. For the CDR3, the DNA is TGTGCCAGCTCACCCGGACAGGGTCAGAACTATGGCTACACCTTC. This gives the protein CASSPGQGQNYGYTF.

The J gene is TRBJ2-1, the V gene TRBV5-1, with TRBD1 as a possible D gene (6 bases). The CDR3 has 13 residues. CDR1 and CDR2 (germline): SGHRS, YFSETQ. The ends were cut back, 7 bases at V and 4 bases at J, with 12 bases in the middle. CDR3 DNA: TGCGCCAGCTCCCTGGACAGTTACAATGAGCAGTTCTTC. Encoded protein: CASSLDSYNEQFF.